This T cell receptor beta chain was observed in a study of blood T cell repertoires in COVID-19. This table comes from immunoSEQ multiplex PCR, and its TCRdb copy is limited to in-frame clones, with some not included. The table includes about 210,000 clones, around nine tenths detected once. The CDR3 extends over 14 amino acids. Trimming removed 4 bases from V and 8 bases from J; junction bases left unmatched: 10. CDR1 is KGHSH and CDR2 is LQKENI in the germline V gene. The sample was peripheral blood. The clonotype originates from a man between 35 and 55 years old with acute or convalescent COVID-19. The chain recombines TRBV18 with TRBJ1-2; 7 bases are shared with TRBD1. The CDR3 is CASSRSTGRSGYTF. The DNA for the CDR3 is TGTGCCAGCTCACGCTCGACAGGGAGAAGCGGCTACACCTTC.